A single sample gave rise to the 3 T cell receptor beta chains below, sequenced in a study of cytotoxic CD8 clonotypes in ibrutinib-treated CLL. The method was immunoSEQ multiplex PCR; TCRdb's version includes in-frame clones alone and lacks a portion of them. Seen here are approximately 84,000 clones, approximately 86% observed once, and the top ten hold less than 6.5%. The source material was PBMCs, sampled before ibrutinib treatment. The receptors shown here come from a human donor with chronic lymphocytic leukemia.

The V call is TRBV4-1, the J call TRBJ2-1; 10 bases are a match to TRBD1. Germline CDR1 MGHRA, CDR2 YSYEKL. The CDR3 covers 17 residues. With V trimmed by 1 base and J by 4 bases, 7 bases remained unmatched. Here the CDR3 reads CASSQGAGQGRYNEQFF. CDR3 coding DNA: TGCGCCAGCAGCCAAGGTGCGGGACAGGGGAGATACAATGAGCAGTTCTTC.

This chain joins TRBV5-1 and TRBJ1-2; 7 bases are shared with TRBD1. Germline lookup yields CDR1 SGHRS and CDR2 YFSETQ. This CDR3 has 16 amino acids. Trimming cost V 5 bases and J 4 bases; bases outside gene matches: 14. The chain's CDR3 is CASREIQGRVVYGYTF. The DNA for the CDR3 is TGCGCCAGCAGGGAAATACAGGGGCGTGTGGTCTATGGCTACACCTTC.

The chain recombines TRBV30 with TRBJ2-1; D remains unclear. Trimming left V 4 bases short and J 9 bases short, with 22 bases between. The germline gives CDR1 GTSNPN, CDR2 SVGIG (reference sequence). The CDR3 loop spans 15 amino acids. CDR3 sequence reads: CAWKFGRSRWSEQFF. DNA of the CDR3: TGTGCCTGGAAATTCGGAAGATCGCGATGGAGTGAGCAGTTCTTC.